The clone carrying this T cell receptor (beta chain) was detected only a few times. This entry comes from a study of T-cell reconstitution after alpha-beta-depleted transplantation in children. The library targeted TCRbeta and was prepared with unique molecular identifiers. TCRdb re-called the PCR reads through MiXCR, storing one row per CDR3 protein. The sample has about 610,000 distinct CDR3 sequences, roughly 10% seen once. The V segment lost 0 bases and the J segment 8 bases; nucleotides outside the gene matches: 11. The length of the CDR3 is 17 residues. Germline CDR1 is MGHDK and CDR2 is SYGVNS.

This rearrangement joins TRBV25-1 to TRBJ2-1; 9 bases map to TRBD2. The source is a human donor who donated a stem cell graft to a child with acute myeloid leukemia. This specimen was PBMCs from the stem cell graft donor, taken from the stem cell graft. Here the CDR3 DNA reads TGTGCCAGCAGTGAATATGGGGGAGCGGGAGGAAAGGATGAGCAGTTCTTC. Translated, it gives CASSEYGGAGGKDEQFF.